These 6 T cell receptor beta chains share one sample of origin, sequenced in a study of control samples from healthy donors and cancer patients. TCRdb's copy holds only in-frame clones and misses some; the assay was immunoSEQ multiplex PCR. The profile shows tens of thousands of clones, more than 70% of them singletons. Sequencing used PBMCs. Every receptor here comes from a woman aged 55 to 70 with lung cancer.

This chain connects TRBV19 to TRBJ1-1, with D perhaps matching TRBD1 (6 bases). This CDR3 region has 15 residues. Germline assignment: CDR1 LNHDA and CDR2 SQIVND (reference sequence). V shed 5 bases and J shed 3 bases, with 16 bases lying between them. This CDR3 is CASSGGQTTDTEAFF. The CDR3 DNA sequence: TGTGCCAGTAGTGGGGGACAAACGACGGACACTGAAGCTTTCTTT. The variable domain in full, with the rest retrieved from reference TRBV19 and TRBJ1-1, is DGGITQSPKYLFRKEGQNVTLSCEQNLNHDAMYWYRQDPGQGLRLIYYSQIVNDFQKGDIAEGYSVSREKKESFPLTVTSAQKNPTAFYLCASSGGQTTDTEAFFGQGTRLTVV.

The J gene is TRBJ1-5, the V gene TRBV19; weak D call: TRBD1 (5 bases). Trimming pared 1 base from V and 3 bases from J, leaving 10 bases between. Germline values: CDR1 LNHDA, CDR2 SQIVND (reference sequence). The CDR3 totals 15 residues. Here the CDR3 DNA reads TGTGCCAGTAGTATAGGGGGGGGTAACAATCAGCCCCAGCATTTT. Translated: CASSIGGGNNQPQHF.

This clone appeared once. The chain employs TRBV5-1 and TRBJ1-1; D gene ambiguous. This CDR3 has 13 amino acids. CDR1 and CDR2 (germline): SGHRS, YFSETQ. The V gene lost 2 bases and the J gene lost 1 base, with 6 bases spanning the gap. CDR3 in DNA: TGCGCCAGCAGCTTCATTCAGAACACTGAAGCTTTCTTT. Translated: CASSFIQNTEAFF.

V usage is TRBV7-6 and J usage is TRBJ2-6; D is ambiguous. The CDR3 runs 15 residues. CDR1 and CDR2 (germline): SGHVS, FNYEAQ. V shed 2 bases and J shed 0 bases, with 5 bases lying between them. The CDR3 nucleotides read TGTGCCAGCAGCTTAAGCAGCTCTGGGGCCAACGTCCTGACTTTC. It specifies CASSLSSSGANVLTF.

The rearrangement joins TRBV5-4 to TRBJ2-2, with D maybe TRBD1 (5 bases). From germline, CDR1 is SGHNT and CDR2 YYREEE (reference sequence). The CDR3 has 17 residues. V lost 3 bases and J 1 base, leaving 16 bases between the germline ends. The CDR3 loop is CASSSRRIDRNTGELFF. CDR3 coding DNA: TGTGCCAGCAGCTCTCGGCGTATTGACAGGAACACCGGGGAGCTGTTTTTT. Full variable domain (rest looked up from reference TRBV5-4 and TRBJ2-2): ETGVTQSPTHLIKTRGQQVTLRCSSQSGHNTVSWYQQALGQGPQFIFQYYREEENGRGNFPPRFSGLQFPNYSSELNVNALELDDSALYLCASSSRRIDRNTGELFFGEGSRLTVL.

This clone was counted only a few times. The rearrangement joins TRBV6-5 to TRBJ1-6; no reliable D call. There are 15 residues in the CDR3. CDR1 is MNHEY, CDR2 SVGAGI, per germline. V lost 5 bases and J lost 9, with 17 bases in between. CDR3 residues: CASSRTRRDGSPLHF. The CDR3 DNA follows: TGTGCCAGCAGTAGGACCCGTCGGGATGGTTCACCCCTCCACTTT.